This T cell receptor (beta chain) appears in the sequencing data of a study of blood T cell repertoires in COVID-19. Method: immunoSEQ multiplex PCR; TCRdb's copy keeps in-frame clones and lacks some. This table holds 250,000 to 350,000 clones, roughly 90% found once. The germline CDR1 and CDR2 sequences are SEHNR and FQNEAQ (reference sequence). This CDR3 region has 16 residues. The V end was cut by 0 bases, the J end by 3 bases, with 14 bases between. The sample comprised PBMCs or T cells enriched from blood (not recorded which). This receptor was identified in a woman in her forties or fifties who had been exposed to COVID-19. This rearrangement joins TRBV7-9 to TRBJ1-1; no firm D call. The CDR3 is CASSLALYGGHTEAFF. The CDR3 nucleotides read TGTGCCAGCAGCTTAGCCCTTTATGGAGGGCACACTGAAGCTTTCTTT.